This entry describes one T cell receptor beta chain. The antigen remains unidentified. The entry originates in a study of shared clonotypes between healthy human individuals. General study points: Compared with clonotypes that all four donors shared, non-shared clonotypes had lower generation probabilities. Researchers sampled only blood; tissue repertoires likely differ.

TCRdb's copy holds only in-frame clones and misses some; the assay was immunoSEQ multiplex PCR. The sample gives some 2 million clones, approximately 94% of which show up once; about 1.1% is in the top ten. Positively selected for CCR7, the CD45RO-negative cells used as naive CD8 cells excluded terminally differentiated effector memory CD45RA+ cells. The CDR3 totals 16 residues. The germline V gene encodes CDR1 SNHLY and CDR2 FYNNEI. V lost 0 bases to trimming and J lost 5 bases; unmatched junction nucleotides: 6. The source material was naive CD8+ T cells sorted from blood. The chain employs TRBV2 and TRBJ2-7, with 11 bases identical to TRBD2. This clonotype was obtained from a man younger than 30 in good health. As DNA, the CDR3 is TGTGCCAGCAGTGAAGCTCTAGCGGGGGGTCGGCACGAGCAGTACTTC. This translates into CASSEALAGGRHEQYF.